The rows below give T cell receptor beta chains drawn from one sample of a study of shared clonotypes between healthy human individuals. Clones were read by immunoSEQ multiplex PCR, and TCRdb kept only the in-frame ones, dropping some. The sample includes 1,400,000 or so clones, 97% to 99% seen only once; the top ten take around 0.38%. Sequenced input: naive CD4+ T cells sorted from blood. All receptors come from a man aged 30 to 45 in good health. Each CDR3 is given with its conserved first and last residue. Fields, in order: J gene, V gene, clone size, D gene, CDR3 protein, CDR3 DNA. A D gene is named only where the DNA matches it firmly. Some rows have no size entry. The others give once, few or many, or a class for an expanded clone.

TRBJ1-4 TRBV28 . TRBD1 CASSSQGQALLDEKLFF TGTGCCAGCAGTTCCCAAGGACAGGCGCTGCTGGATGAAAAACTGTTTTTT
TRBJ2-3 TRBV10-3 . . CAISDRVGTDTQYF TGTGCCATCAGTGACAGGGTTGGCACAGATACGCAGTATTTT
TRBJ2-7 TRBV27 . . CASSFQPTYEQYF TGTGCCAGCAGTTTCCAGCCAACCTACGAGCAGTACTTC
TRBJ2-2 TRBV7-3 . TRBD2 CASGLAGVGELFF TGTGCCAGTGGACTAGCGGGAGTCGGGGAGCTGTTTTTT
TRBJ2-1 TRBV5-1 . TRBD1 CASSWGTGSYNEQFF TGCGCCAGCAGCTGGGGGACAGGGTCCTACAATGAGCAGTTCTTC
TRBJ1-1 TRBV28 . . CASSLTGRAEAFF TGTGCCAGCAGTTTAACTGGGCGGGCTGAAGCTTTCTTT
TRBJ1-2 TRBV18 . . CASSPRVDYGYTF TGTGCCAGCTCACCGCGAGTGGACTATGGCTACACCTTC
TRBJ2-7 TRBV15 . TRBD1 CATSRVGGQVSYEQYF TGTGCCACCAGCAGGGTTGGGGGACAGGTATCCTACGAGCAGTACTTC
TRBJ2-7 TRBV28 . TRBD2 CGTFLAGVGEQYF TGTGGCACCTTTCTAGCGGGAGTAGGTGAGCAGTACTTC
TRBJ2-7 TRBV6-1 . TRBD2 CASERERSYEQYF TGTGCCAGCGAGCGGGAGCGGTCCTACGAGCAGTACTTC
TRBJ1-5 TRBV7-8 . . CASSLEEGPFSNQPQHF TGTGCCAGCAGCTTAGAGGAGGGCCCCTTTAGCAATCAGCCCCAGCATTTT
TRBJ1-2 TRBV7-6 . . CASSLNGRTNYGYTF TGTGCCAGCAGCTTAAACGGGCGGACCAACTATGGCTACACCTTC
TRBJ2-1 TRBV7-2 . . CASSSSASSYNEQFF TGTGCCAGCAGCTCTAGCGCAAGCTCCTACAATGAGCAGTTCTTC
TRBJ2-3 TRBV6-1 . . CASLDWTAPTDTQYF TGTGCCAGCTTGGACTGGACCGCGCCCACAGATACGCAGTATTTT
TRBJ2-3 TRBV10-3 . TRBD2 CAIRAGTSGSDTQYF TGTGCCATCAGGGCCGGGACTAGCGGGAGTGATACGCAGTATTTT
TRBJ2-2 TRBV10-1 once . CASSEFFTGELFF TGCGCCAGCAGTGAGTTCTTCACCGGGGAGCTGTTTTTT
TRBJ2-7 TRBV21-1 . . CASSQLDSQRGSEQYF TGTGCCAGCAGCCAACTGGACAGCCAGCGGGGTTCCGAGCAGTACTTC
TRBJ2-6 TRBV9 . . CASSVPGFTGELWANVLTF TGTGCCAGCAGCGTTCCCGGGTTTACAGGCGAGCTCTGGGCCAACGTCCTGACTTTC
TRBJ1-1 TRBV25-1 . TRBD1 CASSEGSGAGGNTEAFF TGTGCCAGCAGTGAGGGTTCGGGTGCAGGGGGCAACACTGAAGCTTTCTTT
TRBJ2-7 TRBV29-1 . . CSVATFGSTGLGSYEQYF TGCAGCGTCGCCACGTTCGGGTCAACAGGGCTAGGCTCCTACGAGCAGTACTTC
TRBJ2-7 TRBV30 . . CAWSVGARSLTYEQYF TGTGCCTGGAGTGTTGGCGCGCGGTCGCTAACCTACGAGCAGTACTTC
TRBJ2-6 TRBV5-1 . TRBD1 CASSSPRQGYGANVLTF TGCGCCAGCAGCTCCCCTCGACAGGGGTATGGGGCCAACGTCCTGACTTTC
TRBJ2-7 TRBV5-6 . . CASSLGITYEQYF TGTGCCAGCAGCTTGGGGATTACCTACGAGCAGTACTTC
TRBJ2-2 TRBV2 . TRBD2 CASSVLAGHTGELFF TGTGCCAGCAGTGTTCTAGCGGGACACACCGGGGAGCTGTTTTTT
TRBJ2-1 TRBV11-3 . TRBD2 CASSLGRAGVGDEQFF TGTGCCAGCAGCTTAGGTCGAGCGGGAGTCGGCGATGAGCAGTTCTTC
TRBJ2-2 TRBV7-9 . . CASSYGELFF TGTGCCAGCAGCTACGGGGAGCTGTTTTTT
TRBJ2-7 TRBV9 . . CASSVALGGAYEQYF TGTGCCAGCAGCGTGGCCTTAGGCGGTGCCTACGAGCAGTACTTC
TRBJ1-1 TRBV7-8 once . CASSLVGHTEAFF TGTGCCAGCAGCTTAGTGGGGCACACTGAAGCTTTCTTT
TRBJ2-7 TRBV27 . TRBD2 CASSYSGTSGIVTYEQYF TGTGCCAGCAGTTACTCCGGGACTAGCGGGATTGTCACCTACGAGCAGTACTTC
TRBJ2-5 TRBV20-1 . . CSARVVETQYF TGCAGTGCTAGAGTGGTGGAGACCCAGTACTTC
TRBJ1-3 TRBV10-1 . . CASRSNSGNTIYF TGCGCCAGCAGAAGCAACTCTGGAAACACCATATATTTT
TRBJ1-5 TRBV27 . . CASSFRGLPQHF TGTGCCAGCAGTTTCAGGGGCTTGCCCCAGCATTTT
TRBJ2-3 TRBV19 . . CASSNLAIHFAAMDTQYF TGTGCCAGTAGTAACCTAGCTATTCATTTTGCAGCAATGGATACGCAGTATTTT
TRBJ2-3 TRBV9 . . CASSVVSGTDTQYF TGTGCCAGCAGCGTAGTTAGCGGCACAGATACGCAGTATTTT
TRBJ2-3 TRBV29-1 . TRBD1 CSARTGQGPTDTQYF TGCAGCGCCCGAACGGGACAGGGACCCACAGATACGCAGTATTTT
TRBJ2-2 TRBV11-3 . TRBD2 CASRMTSGTGTGELFF TGTGCCAGCAGGATGACTAGCGGGACTGGAACCGGGGAGCTGTTTTTT
TRBJ2-1 TRBV14 . TRBD2 CASSQRRGSAGDEQFF TGTGCCAGCAGCCAACGGCGCGGGAGCGCGGGCGATGAGCAGTTCTTC
TRBJ2-7 TRBV18 . TRBD2 CASSPYGGNEQYF TGTGCCAGCTCACCATACGGGGGGAACGAGCAGTACTTC
TRBJ1-1 TRBV25-1 . . CASSGQGPNTEAFF TGTGCCAGCAGTGGGCAGGGGCCGAACACTGAAGCTTTCTTT
TRBJ2-7 TRBV27 . . CASRRVGGRYEQYF TGTGCCAGCAGGCGCGTGGGGGGTCGGTACGAGCAGTACTTC
TRBJ1-1 TRBV7-2 . TRBD1 CASSPQTGGRFTEAFF TGTGCCAGCAGCCCACAGACAGGGGGAAGGTTCACTGAAGCTTTCTTT
TRBJ2-5 TRBV5-6 . . CASSFSGVGETQYF TGTGCCAGCAGCTTCAGTGGGGTCGGTGAGACCCAGTACTTC
TRBJ2-5 TRBV5-1 . . CASSLAVEETQYF TGCGCCAGCAGCTTGGCCGTAGAAGAGACCCAGTACTTC
TRBJ1-1 TRBV5-4 . TRBD1 CASSLVQGAYTEAFF TGTGCCAGCAGCTTGGTCCAGGGGGCTTACACTGAAGCTTTCTTT
TRBJ2-6 TRBV18 . . CASSPLPSGANVLTF TGTGCCAGCTCACCACTACCCTCTGGGGCCAACGTCCTGACTTTC
TRBJ2-7 TRBV5-1 . . CASSDREPYEQYF TGCGCCAGCAGCGATCGGGAACCCTACGAGCAGTACTTC
TRBJ2-1 TRBV28 . . CASKRDSSYNEQFF TGTGCCAGCAAAAGGGATAGCTCCTACAATGAGCAGTTCTTC
TRBJ2-1 TRBV15 . . CATSRGTGYNHNEQFF TGTGCCACCAGCAGAGGAACCGGGTATAACCACAATGAGCAGTTCTTC
TRBJ1-5 TRBV5-4 . . CASSHLGSNQPQHF TGTGCCAGCAGCCATTTGGGCAGCAATCAGCCCCAGCATTTT
TRBJ2-7 TRBV7-9 . . CASSIQAWYEQYF TGTGCCAGCAGCATTCAAGCGTGGTACGAGCAGTACTTC
TRBJ2-2 TRBV6-5 . TRBD2 CASTWTSADGELFF TGTGCCAGCACCTGGACTAGCGCGGACGGGGAGCTGTTTTTT
TRBJ2-5 TRBV5-1 once TRBD1 CASSQDRARETQYF TGCGCCAGCAGCCAGGACAGGGCGCGGGAGACCCAGTACTTC